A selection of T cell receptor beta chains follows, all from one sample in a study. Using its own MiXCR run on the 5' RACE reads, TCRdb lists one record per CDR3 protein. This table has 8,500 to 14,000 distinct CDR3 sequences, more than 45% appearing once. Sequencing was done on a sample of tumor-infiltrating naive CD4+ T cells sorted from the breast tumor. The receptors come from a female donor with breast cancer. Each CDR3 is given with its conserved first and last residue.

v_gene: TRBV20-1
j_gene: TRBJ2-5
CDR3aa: CSAPPGQGYQETQYF

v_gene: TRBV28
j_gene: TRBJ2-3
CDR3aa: CASRTPDRRTDTQYF

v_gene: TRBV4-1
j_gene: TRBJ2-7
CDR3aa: CASSQLAGSEQYF

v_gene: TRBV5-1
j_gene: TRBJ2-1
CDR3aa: CASSSRGGQGSLQFF

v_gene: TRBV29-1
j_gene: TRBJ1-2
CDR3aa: CSVERTVNGYTF

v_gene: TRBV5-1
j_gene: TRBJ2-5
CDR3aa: CASSLAGAEETQYF

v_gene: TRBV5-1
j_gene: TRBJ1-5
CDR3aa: CASSPTGDSLSNQPQHF

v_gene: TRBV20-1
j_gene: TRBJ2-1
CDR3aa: CSAPGTGLRNEQFF

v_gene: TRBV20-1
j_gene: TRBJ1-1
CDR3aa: CSARRLDTEAFF

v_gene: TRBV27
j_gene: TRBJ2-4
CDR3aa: CASSPQEAKNIQYF

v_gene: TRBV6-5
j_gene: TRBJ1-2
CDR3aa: CASSSLPGQGAYGYTF

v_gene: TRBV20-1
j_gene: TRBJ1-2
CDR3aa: CSASPGYGYTF

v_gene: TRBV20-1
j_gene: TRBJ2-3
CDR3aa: CSALMPTSGATDTQYF

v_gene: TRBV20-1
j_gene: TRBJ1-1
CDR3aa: CSARKDRVLTEAFF

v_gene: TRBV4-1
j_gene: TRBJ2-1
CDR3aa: CASSQGSGANNEQFF

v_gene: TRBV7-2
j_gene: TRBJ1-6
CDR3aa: CASRAGGFDSPLHF

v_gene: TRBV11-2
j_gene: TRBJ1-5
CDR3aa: CASSSSPNQPQHF

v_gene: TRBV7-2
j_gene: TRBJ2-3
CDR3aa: CASSLDPIAATSTDTQYF

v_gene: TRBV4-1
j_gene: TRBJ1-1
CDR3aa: CASSQDVLWAGGQDEAFF

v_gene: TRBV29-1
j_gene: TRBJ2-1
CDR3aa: CSVQTAHFYNEQFF

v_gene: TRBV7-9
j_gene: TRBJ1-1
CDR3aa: CASSQGVPMNTEAFF

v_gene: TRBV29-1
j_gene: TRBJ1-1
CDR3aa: CSVGQRVHTEAFF

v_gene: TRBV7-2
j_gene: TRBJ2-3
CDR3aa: CASSLRPAGTTNTQYF

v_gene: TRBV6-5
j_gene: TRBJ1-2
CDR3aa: CASSYSGYGYTF

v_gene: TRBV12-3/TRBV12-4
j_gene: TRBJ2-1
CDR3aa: CASSGTGVGLYNEQFF

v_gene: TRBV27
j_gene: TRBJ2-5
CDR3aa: CASSIGQYQETQYF

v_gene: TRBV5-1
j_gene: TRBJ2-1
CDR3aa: CASSLSVGRAYNEQFF

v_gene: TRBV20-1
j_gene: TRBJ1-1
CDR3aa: CSAREHRANTEAFF

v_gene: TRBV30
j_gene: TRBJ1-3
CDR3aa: CACTAFSGNTIYF

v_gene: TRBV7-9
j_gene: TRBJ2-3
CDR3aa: CASGKGAGADTQYF

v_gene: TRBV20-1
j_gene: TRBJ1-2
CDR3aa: CSAPGQGSNYGYTF

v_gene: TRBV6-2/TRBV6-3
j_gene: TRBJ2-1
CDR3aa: CASRRDLAYNEQFF

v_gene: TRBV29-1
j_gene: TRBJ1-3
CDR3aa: CSVVSSGNTIYF